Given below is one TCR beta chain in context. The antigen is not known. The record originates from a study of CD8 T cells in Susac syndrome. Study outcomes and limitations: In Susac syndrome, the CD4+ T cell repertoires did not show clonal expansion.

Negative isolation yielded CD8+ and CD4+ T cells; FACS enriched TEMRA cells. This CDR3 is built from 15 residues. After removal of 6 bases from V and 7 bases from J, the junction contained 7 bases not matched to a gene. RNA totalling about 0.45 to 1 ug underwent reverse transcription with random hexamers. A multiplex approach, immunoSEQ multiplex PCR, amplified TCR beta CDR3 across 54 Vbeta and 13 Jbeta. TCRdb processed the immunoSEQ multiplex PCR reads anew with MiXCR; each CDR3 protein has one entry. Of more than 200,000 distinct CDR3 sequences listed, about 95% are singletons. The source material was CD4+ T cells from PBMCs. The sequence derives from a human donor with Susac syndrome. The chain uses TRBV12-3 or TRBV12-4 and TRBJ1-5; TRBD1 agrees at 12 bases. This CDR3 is CASSPGQGARQPQHF. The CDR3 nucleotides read TGTGCCAGCAGCCCGGGACAGGGGGCACGGCAGCCCCAGCATTTT.